The 15 T cell receptor beta chains presented below share a single source sample, sequenced in a study of blood T cell repertoires in COVID-19. Generated by immunoSEQ multiplex PCR, the TCRdb table keeps only in-frame clones and is missing some. Among roughly 15,000 clones listed, 70% to 90% were seen once. The material sequenced was peripheral blood. Every receptor here comes from a human donor with active COVID-19. The donor label of this sample is uncertain.

This clone came up a few times. The chain carries TRBV7-3 and TRBJ1-2; perhaps TRBD1 as D (5 bases). The CDR3 sequence is 14 residues long. V shed 1 base and J shed 7 bases, with 13 bases lying between them. The germline CDR1 and CDR2 sequences are SGHTA and FQGTGA. The CDR3 DNA reads as TGTGCCAGCAGCTTAAGCCCGGGGGTGGCTGGCTACACCTTC. This sequence encodes CASSLSPGVAGYTF.

The chain couples TRBV4-3 to TRBJ2-7; 7 bases line up with TRBD2. Germline assignment: CDR1 LGHNA and CDR2 YSLEER. Trimming removed 4 bases from V and 3 bases from J; junction bases left unmatched: 9. CDR3 size: 15 residues. The CDR3 region is CASSPGLTTYYEQYF. The CDR3 coding sequence is TGCGCCAGCAGCCCGGGACTAACTACCTACTACGAGCAGTACTTC.

CDR3 region: CASSQGAGNTGELFF. The DNA of the CDR3 is TGTGCCAGCAGCCAAGGGGCCGGGAACACCGGGGAGCTGTTTTTT. The chain carries TRBV3-1 (or the pseudogene TRBV3-2) and TRBJ2-2, with D hard to call. The CDR3 is 15 residues long. The germline V gene encodes CDR1 LGHDT and CDR2 YNNKEL (reference sequence). The V end was cut by 1 base, the J end by 1 base, with 7 bases between.

In this sample, this clone turned up a few times. The rearrangement uses TRBV6-5 and TRBJ1-2; D ambiguous. There are 12 residues in the CDR3. CDR1 and CDR2 (germline): MNHEY, SVGAGI. V lost 11 bases and J 4 bases, leaving 14 bases between the germline ends. The CDR3 loop reads CAFLRDSYGYTF. The CDR3 nucleotides are TGTGCCTTTTTACGGGATAGCTATGGCTACACCTTC.

This clone showed up just once. The V call is TRBV29-1, the J call TRBJ1-1; D is unresolved. The ends were cut back, 7 bases at V and 5 bases at J, with 17 bases in the middle. Germline V lookup: CDR1 SQVTM, CDR2 ANQGSEA. The CDR3 is made up of 13 amino acids. CDR3 region: CSASGFIVTEAFF. The DNA of the CDR3 is TGCAGCGCAAGCGGGTTCATTGTGACTGAAGCTTTCTTT.

This chain links TRBV3-1 (or the pseudogene TRBV3-2) with TRBJ2-7; D gene ambiguous. From germline, CDR1 is LGHDT and CDR2 YNNKEL (reference sequence). V lost 0 bases and J 2 bases, leaving 8 bases between the germline ends. CDR3 size: 14 residues. In nucleotides, the CDR3 is TGTGCCAGCAGCCAAGATAGCAGACCCTACGAGCAGTACTTC. This sequence encodes CASSQDSRPYEQYF.

This chain links TRBV7-9 with TRBJ1-2; possibly TRBD1 for D (5 bases). Germline assignment: CDR1 SEHNR and CDR2 FQNEAQ (reference sequence). Trimming shortened V by 2 bases and J by 1 base, and 11 bases separated the two germline ends. This CDR3 has 15 amino acids. The CDR3 protein is CASSLLGLINYGYTF. The CDR3 nucleotides are TGTGCCAGCAGCTTATTGGGACTAATTAACTATGGCTACACCTTC. Looking up the rest from reference TRBV7-9 and TRBJ1-2 gives the full variable domain: DTGVSQNPRHKITKRGQNVTFRCDPISEHNRLYWYRQTLGQGPEFLTYFQNEAQLEKSRLLSDRFSAERPKGSFSTLEIQRTEQGDSAMYLCASSLLGLINYGYTFGSGTRLTVV.

The chain employs TRBV27 and TRBJ2-1; TRBD2 matches at 7 bases. Germline CDR1 is MNHEY and CDR2 is SMNVEV (reference sequence). The CDR3 runs to 16 residues. V lost 2 bases to trimming and J lost 5 bases; unmatched junction nucleotides: 9. The CDR3 DNA is TGTGCCAGCAGTTTAGGGGCGGGAGCTGGTAACAATGAGCAGTTCTTC. Translated, it gives CASSLGAGAGNNEQFF.

The V and J genes are TRBV5-4 and TRBJ2-1; D may be TRBD1 (5 bases). The CDR3 has 13 amino acids. CDR1 SGHNT and CDR2 YYREEE come from the germline V gene (reference sequence). The V end was cut by 9 bases, the J end by 2 bases, with 12 bases between. The CDR3 nucleotides read TGTGCCATCCGTGACAGTACCTACAATGAGCAGTTCTTC. Translation: CAIRDSTYNEQFF.

This chain joins TRBV2 and TRBJ1-2; D unresolved. The germline gives CDR1 SNHLY, CDR2 FYNNEI. The CDR3 runs to 14 residues. Between the trimmed V and J ends, which lost 1 base and 5 bases, there was a span of 11 bases. CDR3 in DNA: TGTGCCAGCAGTGAAGAATTGGGCAGATATGGCTACACCTTC. Its protein is CASSEELGRYGYTF. Together with reference TRBV2 and TRBJ1-2, the CDR3 gives the full variable domain: EPEVTQTPSHQVTQMGQEVILRCVPISNHLYFYWYRQILGQKVEFLVSFYNNEISEKSEIFDDQFSVERPDGSNFTLKIRSTKLEDSAMYFCASSEELGRYGYTFGSGTRLTVV.

The gene calls are TRBV6-5 and TRBJ1-2; TRBD1 might be the D (5 bases). The CDR3 contains 14 residues. CDR1 is MNHEY, CDR2 SVGAGI, per germline. Trimming took 0 bases from V and 3 from J, leaving 8 bases between them. In nucleotides, the CDR3 is TGTGCCAGCAGTTACTCTTGGGGGGACTATGGCTACACCTTC. Translating it yields CASSYSWGDYGYTF.

This sequence joins TRBV28 and TRBJ2-5; D unresolved. V was trimmed by 6 bases and J by 7 bases, leaving 12 bases between them. This CDR3 has 12 residues. CDR1 MDHEN and CDR2 SYDVKM come from the germline V gene. CDR3 nucleotide sequence: TGTGCCAGCAGCCCCCTTAGGAGGACCCAGTACTTC. It yields the protein CASSPLRRTQYF.

J is TRBJ1-3 and V is TRBV2, with D possibly TRBD1 on 6 matching bases. Germline values: CDR1 SNHLY, CDR2 FYNNEI. This CDR3 contains 14 residues. V lost 9 bases and J 1 base, leaving 13 bases between the germline ends. This CDR3 is CASERQGSGNTIYF. CDR3 nucleotides: TGTGCCAGTGAGCGGCAGGGGTCTGGAAACACCATATATTTT.

V and J are TRBV18 and TRBJ1-1; D is possibly TRBD1 (5 bases). V was cut by 5 bases and J by 1 base, with 5 bases left in between. Germline CDR1 KGHSH, CDR2 LQKENI. The CDR3 is 12 amino acids. Written as DNA, the CDR3 is TGTGCCAGCTCAGACAGGAACACTGAAGCTTTCTTT. As protein: CASSDRNTEAFF.

This chain connects TRBV9 to TRBJ2-3, with 7 nucleotides matching TRBD1. CDR1 and CDR2 from the germline V gene are SGDLS and YYNGEE. With V trimmed by 4 bases and J by 9 bases, 14 bases remained unmatched. The CDR3 spans 15 residues. CDR3 sequence (DNA): TGTGCCAGCAGCCCCTTCTCACAGGGGCTGGGGACGCAGTATTTT. It codes for CASSPFSQGLGTQYF.